A selection of T cell receptor beta chains follows, all from one sample in a study of esophageal squamous cell carcinoma under preoperative chemotherapy. Each CDR3 protein is one row after TCRdb ran MiXCR on the PCR reads. The sample lists more than 15,000 distinct CDR3 sequences, 40% to 55% seen once, with roughly 28% in the top ten. Sampling was conducted from a patient given preoperative chemotherapy. The receptors come from a human donor with esophageal squamous cell carcinoma. The donor label of this sample is uncertain. The CDR3 runs from the conserved cysteine through the conserved F or W. A D gene is named only where the DNA matches it firmly. The size of a clone is reported for some rows only, either as once, few or many, or as a class for expanded clones.

TRBD1	TRBJ2-5	-	TRBV11-1	CASSGQVQETQYF	TGTGCCAGCAGCGGACAGGTCCAAGAGACCCAGTACTTC
TRBD2	TRBJ2-1	few	TRBV7-8	CASSLATSGAYNEQFF	TGTGCCAGCAGCTTAGCAACTAGCGGGGCCTACAATGAGCAGTTCTTC
TRBD1	TRBJ2-5	few	TRBV7-9	CASSSQGETQYF	TGTGCCAGCAGCTCACAGGGGGAGACCCAGTACTTC
-	TRBJ2-1	-	TRBV7-2	CASSFRVGTKGQNEQFF	TGTGCCAGCAGCTTCCGGGTCGGGACTAAGGGACAAAATGAGCAGTTCTTC
TRBD2	TRBJ2-2	once	TRBV7-3	CASSFGREGAGELFF	TGTGCCAGCAGCTTCGGCCGGGAGGGGGCCGGGGAGCTGTTTTTT
TRBD2	TRBJ2-7	-	TRBV7-6	CASRLPPPLADLTGYEQYF	TGTGCCAGCAGACTCCCCCCCCCACTAGCGGACTTAACTGGGTACGAGCAGTACTTC
TRBD2	TRBJ2-3	-	TRBV20-1	CSARDLASGSSGDTQYF	TGCAGTGCTAGAGATCTCGCTAGCGGGTCATCAGGTGATACGCAGTATTTT
-	TRBJ1-1	once	TRBV7-2	CASSLVPGGPTEAFF	TGTGCCAGCAGCTTAGTGCCCGGGGGGCCTACTGAAGCTTTCTTT
-	TRBJ2-2	once	TRBV12-3/TRBV12-4	CASSLDAGGGELFF	TGTGCCAGCAGTTTAGACGCCGGGGGCGGGGAGCTGTTTTTT
-	TRBJ2-1	many	TRBV7-2	CASSTRGDYNEQFF	TGTGCCAGCAGCACCAGGGGGGACTACAATGAGCAGTTCTTC
TRBD1	TRBJ1-4	many	TRBV6-1	CASSDILGQTNEKLFF	TGTGCCAGCAGTGACATCCTGGGACAGACCAATGAAAAACTGTTTTTT
-	TRBJ2-1	many	TRBV7-2	CASSSRTGRDEQFF	TGTGCCAGCAGCTCCCGGACAGGGAGGGATGAGCAGTTCTTC
TRBD1	TRBJ2-2	-	TRBV6-2/TRBV6-3	CASRTGTGEAGELFF	TGTGCCAGCAGAACCGGGACAGGGGAGGCCGGGGAGCTGTTTTTT
TRBD2	TRBJ2-3	-	TRBV7-2	CASSLEELPSGRLSTETQYF	TGTGCCAGCAGCTTAGAGGAGCTCCCTAGCGGGAGGCTGAGCACCGAGACGCAGTATTTT
-	TRBJ2-1	-	TRBV6-1	CASSAEGYEQFF	TGTGCCAGCAGTGCCGAGGGATACGAGCAGTTCTTC
-	TRBJ2-1	-	TRBV7-6	CASSSQPITGAPVGRAQFF	TGTGCCAGCAGCTCCCAGCCCATAACTGGGGCTCCCGTCGGTAGGGCCCAGTTCTTC
-	TRBJ2-7	many	TRBV11-3	CASSRLVSYEQYF	TGTGCCAGCAGCCGCCTGGTATCCTACGAGCAGTACTTC
-	TRBJ2-1	-	TRBV27	CASSSSPGSREQFF	TGTGCCAGCAGTTCTTCCCCAGGCTCTCGTGAGCAGTTCTTC
-	TRBJ2-4	-	TRBV7-8	CASSRGPGAKDTQYF	TGTGCCAGCAGCCGGGGGCCGGGAGCGAAAGATACTCAGTACTTC
-	TRBJ2-5	many	TRBV7-5	CISVPEVTQGREETQYF	-
-	TRBJ1-5	-	TRBV6-2/TRBV6-3	CASSEQAQPQHF	TGTGCCAGCAGCGAACAGGCACAGCCCCAGCATTTT
TRBD2	TRBJ2-1	few	TRBV7-6	CASSLGTSYNEQFF	TGTGCCAGCAGCCTCGGGACTAGTTACAATGAGCAGTTCTTC
-	TRBJ2-1	once	TRBV5-1	CASSRTDYNEQFF	TGCGCCAGCAGCCGGACAGATTACAATGAGCAGTTCTTC
-	TRBJ2-7	-	TRBV5-5	CASSPRGTATLEQYF	TGTGCCAGCAGCCCACGTGGGACCGCCACGTTGGAGCAGTACTTC
TRBD2	TRBJ2-1	medium-sized	TRBV12-3/TRBV12-4	CASSFTSGRDEQFF	TGTGCCAGCAGTTTCACTAGCGGGAGAGATGAGCAGTTCTTC
TRBD1	TRBJ2-1	-	TRBV7-2	CASRPTGTADNEQFF	TGTGCCAGCAGGCCAACCGGGACAGCGGACAATGAGCAGTTCTTC
TRBD2	TRBJ2-4	-	TRBV7-3	CASSATSGAKNTQYF	TGTGCCAGCAGCGCTACTAGCGGGGCGAAAAATACTCAGTACTTC
-	TRBJ1-6	-	TRBV12-3/TRBV12-4	CASSSQNPGGAPLHF	TGTGCCAGCAGTTCCCAAAATCCCGGAGGGGCACCCCTCCACTTT
-	TRBJ2-4	-	TRBV7-2	CASSLGGLSLNKNIQYF	TGTGCCAGCAGCTTAGGAGGACTCTCTTTGAACAAAAACATTCAGTACTTC
-	TRBJ2-2	medium-sized	TRBV12-3/TRBV12-4	CASSADSYTGELFF	TGTGCCAGCAGTGCGGACAGTTACACCGGGGAGCTGTTTTTT
-	TRBJ2-3	few	TRBV18	CASSPTEGTDTQYF	TGTGCCAGCTCGCCAACGGAGGGGACAGATACGCAGTATTTT
-	TRBJ2-6	-	TRBV12-3/TRBV12-4	CASKPADDSGANVLTF	TGTGCCAGCAAGCCCGCGGACGACTCTGGGGCCAACGTCCTGACTTTC
TRBD2	TRBJ2-5	once	TRBV11-2	CASSFSGGRKETQYF	TGTGCCAGCAGCTTCAGCGGGGGTCGGAAAGAGACCCAGTACTTC
TRBD2	TRBJ2-7	-	TRBV11-2	CASSLTRTSGVWDEQYF	TGTGCCAGCAGCCTTACCAGGACTAGCGGGGTTTGGGATGAGCAGTACTTC
-	TRBJ2-3	-	TRBV12-3/TRBV12-4	CASSLVEPLGDTQYF	TGTGCCAGCAGTTTAGTGGAACCACTCGGGGATACGCAGTATTTT
TRBD2	TRBJ2-7	-	TRBV11-3	CASSLEGTTDYEQYF	TGTGCCAGCAGCTTAGAAGGGACTACAGACTACGAGCAGTACTTC
TRBD1	TRBJ2-3	once	TRBV7-2	CASSARQGGGQDTQYF	TGTGCCAGCAGCGCACGACAGGGGGGGGGCCAAGATACCCAGTATTTC
TRBD2	TRBJ2-3	-	TRBV7-2	CASSSPGLGRGTDTQYF	TGTGCCAGCAGCTCACCGGGACTAGGCCGTGGCACAGATACCCAGTATTTC
TRBD1	TRBJ2-7	few	TRBV7-6	CASSPSPDRGLSSYEQYF	TGTGCCAGCAGCCCATCTCCCGACAGGGGGCTAAGCTCCTACGAGCAGTACTTC
-	TRBJ2-3	-	TRBV7-6	CASSLPRVNTDELYF	TGTGCCAGCAGCCTCCCACGTGTAAACACAGATGAGCTGTATTTT
-	TRBJ2-3	-	TRBV6-2/TRBV6-3	CASSYRRAATSTDTQYF	TGTGCCAGCAGTTACAGAAGGGCCGCTACTAGCACAGATACGCAGTATTTT
-	TRBJ2-5	few	TRBV7-2	CASSLGEKPQYF	TGTGCCAGCAGCTTAGGGGAAAAACCCCAGTACTTC
-	TRBJ2-3	-	TRBV7-3	CASSLGVQDRTQYF	TGTGCCAGCAGCTTAGGGGTCCAGGATCGTACGCAGTATTTT
TRBD1	TRBJ2-7	few	TRBV12-3/TRBV12-4	CASSYSTGESGEQYF	TGTGCCAGCAGTTACTCGACAGGGGAGTCGGGAGAGCAGTACTTC
TRBD1	TRBJ2-3	-	TRBV11-2	CASSYRPTRQSGGTDTQYF	TGTGCCAGCAGCTACCGACCCACCCGACAGTCAGGGGGAACAGATACGCAGTATTTT
TRBD2	TRBJ2-3	few	TRBV6-1	CAIMRTSRESDTQYF	TGTGCCATTATGAGGACTAGTCGGGAGTCAGATACGCAGTATTTT
-	TRBJ2-3	large	TRBV7-8	CASSPLATDTQYF	TGTGCCAGCAGCCCATTGGCCACAGATACGCAGTATTTT
TRBD2	TRBJ2-3	-	TRBV7-3	CASSASPPGGGADTQYF	TGTGCCAGCAGCGCAAGCCCCCCCGGGGGGGGGGCAGATACGCAGTATTTT
TRBD2	TRBJ2-3	-	TRBV19	CASRGGGASGKETQYF	TGTGCCAGTAGGGGGGGGGGGGCTAGCGGGAAAGAGACGCAGTATTTT
-	TRBJ2-5	-	TRBV7-2	CASGGGGGQDQEIQYF	TGTGCCAGCGGGGGGGGGGGGGGCCAGGACCAAGAGATCCAGTACTTC
TRBD2	TRBJ2-7	-	TRBV6-1	CASSEGTSGSPHEQYF	TGTGCCAGCAGTGAGGGGACTAGCGGGAGTCCCCACGAGCAGTACTTC
-	TRBJ1-5	-	TRBV12-3/TRBV12-4	CASSSGTIPNQPQHF	TGTGCCAGCAGTTCAGGGACGATACCCAATCAGCCCCAGCATTTT
-	TRBJ2-1	-	TRBV7-3	CASSLGGTGDEQFF	TGTGCCAGCAGCTTAGGGGGCACTGGCGATGAGCAGTTCTTC
TRBD2	TRBJ2-3	few	TRBV7-8	CASSLNTGGKVDTQYF	TGTGCCAGCAGCTTAAATACGGGGGGGAAGGTGGATACGCAGTATTTT
-	TRBJ2-3	few	TRBV6-5	CASSYDRQVGQYF	TGTGCCAGCAGTTACGACCGGCAGGTTGGGCAGTATTTT